Sequencing of this T cell receptor beta chain was carried out in a study of blood T cell repertoires in COVID-19. Across the whole study: PBMCs, B-cell-depleted T cells, or T cells provided the cDNA or gDNA that made up the material.

In the original workflow: Counts of nucleated cells, estimated from reference gene primer amplification, were obtained. The method was immunoSEQ multiplex PCR; TCRdb's version includes in-frame clones alone and lacks a portion of them. The D gene and trimming were derived from the DNA, and the V and J assignments and clone size from that table. The table has about half a million clones, 70% to 90% seen once. The sample taken for sequencing was peripheral blood. This receptor was taken from a human donor in a cohort sampled during active COVID-19.

CDR3 protein: CASSPPGREVHEQFF. CDR3 bases: TGTGCCAGCAGCCCCCCAGGGCGGGAGGTCCATGAGCAGTTCTTC. The rearrangement links TRBV5-4 to TRBJ2-1; TRBD2 matches at 8 bases. CDR3 length equals 15 residues. Germline values: CDR1 SGHNT, CDR2 YYREEE (reference sequence). V lost 4 bases and J lost 8; bases outside the gene matches: 11.